This T cell receptor beta chain was profiled in a study of cytomegalovirus exposure and HLA in healthy donors. The PCR ran on 60 Vbeta and 13 Jbeta primers. This table comes from immunoSEQ multiplex PCR, and its TCRdb copy is limited to in-frame clones, with some not included. This repertoire shows fewer than 200,000 clones, around 85% found once; its top ten account for under 0.95%. This clone was seen once. The antigen remains unidentified. Other DNA sequences from this sample encode an identical CDR3 as well. V was shortened by 8 bases and J by 2 bases, with 12 bases between the two germline ends. Germline assignment: CDR1 MDHEN and CDR2 SYDVKM. The CDR3 is 13 amino acids. Study-level points and caveats: In the analysis, some V segments, TRBV6-2 and TRBV6-3 included, were excluded as indistinguishable.

This sequence joins TRBV28 and TRBJ1-2; D call uncertain. The source is a woman younger than 45 in good health and CMV-seronegative. Input material: PBMCs. The CDR3 coding sequence is TGTGCCAGCTCGAGTCCCCCCAACTATGGCTACACCTTC. Translating it yields CASSSPPNYGYTF.